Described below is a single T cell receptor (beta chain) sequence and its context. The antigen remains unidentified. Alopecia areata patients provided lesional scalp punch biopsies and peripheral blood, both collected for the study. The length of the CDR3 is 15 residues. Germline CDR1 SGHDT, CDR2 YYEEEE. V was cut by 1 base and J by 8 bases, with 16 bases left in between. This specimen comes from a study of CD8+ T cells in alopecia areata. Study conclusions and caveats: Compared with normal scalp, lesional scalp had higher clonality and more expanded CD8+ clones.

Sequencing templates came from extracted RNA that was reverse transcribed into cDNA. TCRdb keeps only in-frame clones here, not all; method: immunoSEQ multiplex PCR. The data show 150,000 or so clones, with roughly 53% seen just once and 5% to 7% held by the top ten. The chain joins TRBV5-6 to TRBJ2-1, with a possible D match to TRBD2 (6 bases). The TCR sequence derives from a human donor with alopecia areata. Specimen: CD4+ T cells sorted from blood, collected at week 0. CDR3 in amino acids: CASSLWRLEGDEQFF. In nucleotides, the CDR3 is TGTGCCAGCAGCTTGTGGCGACTAGAAGGGGATGAGCAGTTCTTC.